A single sample is the source of the 30 T cell receptor beta chains below, sequenced in a study of cytomegalovirus exposure and HLA in healthy donors. Both 60 Vbeta primers and 13 Jbeta primers went into the PCR. Sequenced by immunoSEQ multiplex PCR; TCRdb stores in-frame clones only, minus some. Of 130,000 to 150,000 clones listed, roughly 80% were seen once; the top ten hold about 2.9%. What was sequenced was PBMCs. These receptors were taken from a female donor in good health and CMV-seronegative.

This clone was seen a few times. The V gene is TRBV5-6, the J gene TRBJ1-1; 10 bases align to TRBD1. The V segment lost 4 bases and the J segment 1 base; nucleotides outside the gene matches: 4. The length of the CDR3 is 15 residues. Germline assignment: CDR1 SGHDT and CDR2 YYEEEE. The CDR3 sequence: CASSVRDRGNTEAFF. For the CDR3, the DNA is TGTGCCAGCAGCGTCCGGGACAGGGGGAACACTGAAGCTTTCTTT. Using reference TRBV5-6 and TRBJ1-1 for the parts outside the CDR3, the full variable domain is DAGVTQSPTHLIKTRGQQVTLRCSPKSGHDTVSWYQQALGQGPQFIFQYYEEEERQRGNFPDRFSGHQFPNYSSELNVNALLLGDSALYLCASSVRDRGNTEAFFGQGTRLTVV.

The gene calls are TRBV5-4 and TRBJ1-2, with 10 bases that match TRBD1. CDR3 length: 15 amino acids. From germline, CDR1 is SGHNT and CDR2 YYREEE (reference sequence). J was trimmed by 4 bases and V by 4 bases; bases with no gene match: 7. The CDR3 loop is CASSTRTGGSYGYTF. CDR3 coding DNA: TGTGCCAGCAGCACTCGGACAGGGGGATCCTATGGCTACACCTTC.

This sequence joins TRBV5-5 and TRBJ1-4; 7 bases agree with TRBD1. The V gene's germline CDR1 is SGHKS and CDR2 YYEKEE (reference sequence). Germline trimming cut 0 bases from V and 0 bases from J; bases unmatched to any gene: 2. This CDR3 comprises 16 residues. CDR3 residues: CASSLGTGATNEKLFF. CDR3 in DNA: TGTGCCAGCAGCTTGGGGACAGGCGCAACTAATGAAAAACTGTTTTTT.

This sequence joins TRBV4-1 and TRBJ1-1; TRBD1 aligns across 8 bases. CDR1 is MGHRA and CDR2 is YSYEKL in the germline V gene. There are 16 residues in the CDR3. Trimming took 3 bases from V and 6 from J; bases not matched to a gene: 12. The CDR3 spells CASSQRQVRGHSEAFF. The CDR3 region has the DNA TGCGCCAGCAGCCAGCGGCAGGTCAGGGGGCATTCTGAAGCTTTCTTT.

V is TRBV30 and J is TRBJ2-1; 14 positions match TRBD2. The CDR3 runs to 16 residues. The trim removed 3 bases at V and 8 bases at J, leaving 9 bases unmatched. Germline V gene data show CDR1 as GTSNPN and CDR2 as SVGIG (reference sequence). Here the CDR3 DNA reads TGTGCCTGGAGCGCCGGACTAGCGGGAGGAACCGATGAGCAGTTCTTC. This sequence encodes CAWSAGLAGGTDEQFF.

The chain has TRBV5-1 and TRBJ2-2; 10 positions match TRBD2. Losses at the gene ends were 4 bases for V and 3 bases for J; bases not matched to a gene: 6. Germline values: CDR1 SGHRS, CDR2 YFSETQ. This CDR3 is built from 16 residues. CDR3 in DNA: TGCGCCAGCAGCACCCGGACTAGCGGTTACACCGGGGAGCTGTTTTTT. This translates into CASSTRTSGYTGELFF.

The chain couples TRBV27 to TRBJ2-5, with D unclear. The DNA end lines up better with TRBJ2-7; the J call may be wrong. CDR3 length equals 14 residues. Germline CDR1 and CDR2: MNHEY and SMNVEV (reference sequence). The CDR3 DNA reads as TGTGCCAGCAGTTTAAAAGAGTATTCCTACGAGCAGTACTTC. This translates into CASSLKEYSYEQYF.

The rearrangement links TRBV5-1 to TRBJ2-5; 8 nucleotides align to TRBD1. This CDR3 region has 13 residues. Germline CDR1 and CDR2: SGHRS and YFSETQ. Losses at the gene ends were 7 bases for V and 4 bases for J; bases not matched to a gene: 6. CDR3 sequence: CASGQTGAETQYF. Here the CDR3 DNA reads TGCGCCAGCGGTCAGACAGGGGCAGAGACCCAGTACTTC.

The sample holds one count of this clone. The chain is built from TRBV18 and TRBJ2-3; D remains ambiguous. The CDR3 extends over 12 amino acids. Germline CDR1 is KGHSH and CDR2 is LQKENI. V lost 6 bases, J lost 5 bases, and 9 bases lay in between. The CDR3 coding sequence is TGTGCCAGCTCCCTCTCGGGAGATACGCAGTATTTT. The encoded protein is CASSLSGDTQYF.

The chain combines TRBV29-1 with TRBJ1-2; TRBD1 agrees at 7 bases. Trimming at V came to 7 bases and at J to 0 bases, leaving 8 bases not matched to a gene. The CDR3 extends over 14 amino acids. Germline V gene data show CDR1 as SQVTM and CDR2 as ANQGSEA. The CDR3 DNA is TGCAGCGCTCACGGGACAGAGCCTAACTATGGCTACACCTTC. Translated, it gives CSAHGTEPNYGYTF.

The V and J genes are TRBV9 and TRBJ1-3; 9 bases line up with TRBD1. The junction had 3 bases not matched to a gene; V was cut back by 2 bases and J by 0 bases. The V gene's germline CDR1 is SGDLS and CDR2 YYNGEE. This CDR3 has 16 amino acids. CDR3 loop: CASSVGQGNSGNTIYF. In DNA, the CDR3 is TGTGCCAGCAGCGTTGGACAGGGGAACTCTGGAAACACCATATATTTT.

The J gene is TRBJ2-1, the V gene TRBV28, with D possibly matching TRBD2 (7 bases). The CDR3 spans 16 residues. V was pared by 6 bases and J by 4 bases, with 19 bases between. Germline assignment: CDR1 MDHEN and CDR2 SYDVKM. CDR3 protein: CASSGVGGRVYNEQFF. In DNA, the CDR3 is TGTGCCAGCAGCGGTGTCGGGGGGCGGGTGTACAATGAGCAGTTCTTC.

This chain connects TRBV7-5 to TRBJ2-3; the D segment call TRBD1 is taken from the table without a DNA check. TRBV7-5 is assigned pseudogene status. CDR3 length: 15 residues. CDR3: CARSPMADGTDTQYF. In DNA, the CDR3 is TGTGCCAGAAGCCCGATGGCAGATGGCACAGATACGCAGTATTTT.

V and J are TRBV6-5 and TRBJ1-5, with D possibly matching TRBD1 (6 bases). CDR1 is MNHEY and CDR2 is SVGAGI in the germline V gene. Trimming cost V 5 bases and J 9 bases, with 20 bases left between them. The CDR3 has 15 amino acids. The DNA of the CDR3 is TGTGCCAGCAGTCCAGAATCGGGGGGGCGACGGCCCCAGCATTTT. It translates to CASSPESGGRRPQHF.

On this clone itself: At one end, the junction sequence differs from germline, possibly due to a read error. The chain carries TRBV7-7 and TRBJ2-5; 10 nucleotides line up with TRBD1. The germline CDR1 and CDR2 sequences are SSHAT and FNYEAQ (reference sequence). The CDR3 runs to 15 residues. In DNA form, the CDR3 reads TGTGCTAGCAGCTTAGGGACAGGGGCCAGGGAGACCCAGTACTTC. Amino acids: CASSLGTGARETQYF.

This clone occurred once. The V call is TRBV6-6, the J call TRBJ2-2; D is ambiguous. The CDR3 runs 14 residues. Looked up from germline, CDR1 is MNHNY and CDR2 is SVGAGI (reference sequence). V lost 0 bases and J lost 7, with 9 bases in between. The CDR3 bases are TGTGCCAGCAGTTACTCGATGCACGGCGGGGAGCTGTTTTTT. Amino acid sequence: CASSYSMHGGELFF.

The chain joins TRBV7-9 to TRBJ1-1; D perhaps matches TRBD1 (6 bases). Trimming took off 3 bases at V and 10 bases at J, with 15 bases between the two ends. The CDR3 is made up of 13 amino acids. Germline V lookup: CDR1 SEHNR, CDR2 FQNEAQ (reference sequence). This chain's CDR3 is CASSFGSTDRAFF. CDR3 nucleotide sequence: TGTGCCAGCAGCTTCGGGTCTACGGACAGAGCTTTCTTT.

This chain links TRBV5-1 with TRBJ2-7, with 12 bases lining up with TRBD2. Germline CDR1 and CDR2: SGHRS and YFSETQ. This CDR3 contains 15 residues. Trimming cost V 3 bases and J 11 bases; bases outside gene matches: 12. Here the CDR3 DNA reads TGCGCCAGCAGCTCGACTAGCGGGGGCCCCGGGGGGGAGTACTTC. Encoded protein: CASSSTSGGPGGEYF.

This clone was detected only once. The chain is built from TRBV6-1 and TRBJ2-3; maybe TRBD2 (6 bases). V gave up 4 bases and J gave up 2 bases, with 16 bases separating them. Germline V gene lookup returns CDR1 MNHNS and CDR2 SASEGT. The CDR3 runs to 16 residues. The CDR3 is CASSGQQGLYTDTQYF. Written as DNA, the CDR3 is TGTGCCAGCAGTGGACAGCAGGGACTCTACACAGATACGCAGTATTTT.

This clone was counted once. J is TRBJ1-1 and V is TRBV7-9; TRBD1 matches at 8 bases. Per germline, CDR1 SEHNR and CDR2 FQNEAQ (reference sequence). The trim removed 5 bases at V and 1 base at J, leaving 15 bases unmatched. This CDR3 region has 18 residues. The CDR3 DNA follows: TGTGCCAGCAGCCCCACTCCCGGGTGGGGGACAGGGAACACTGAAGCTTTCTTT. Its protein product is CASSPTPGWGTGNTEAFF.

V is TRBV19 and J is TRBJ1-1; TRBD1 matches at 8 bases. CDR3 length: 13 residues. J was trimmed by 3 bases and V by 4 bases; bases with no gene match: 1. Per the germline V gene, CDR1 is LNHDA and CDR2 is SQIVND (reference sequence). Written as DNA, the CDR3 is TGTGCCAGTAGTACAGGGGGCTACACTGAAGCTTTCTTT. Protein sequence: CASSTGGYTEAFF.

This chain joins TRBV19 and TRBJ1-5; 11 bases align to TRBD1. Trimming took 9 bases from V and 4 from J; bases not matched to a gene: 11. Germline V CDR1 and CDR2: LNHDA, SQIVND (reference sequence). The CDR3 consists of 16 residues. The CDR3 nucleotides are TGTGCCAGCCGGCAACCCGGGACAGGGGGAAATCAGCCCCAGCATTTT. It yields the protein CASRQPGTGGNQPQHF.

This sequence joins TRBV6-1 and TRBJ2-7; 7 bases are a match to TRBD1. Germline V gives CDR1 MNHNS, CDR2 SASEGT. V shed 1 base, J shed 1 base, and the junction held 4 bases outside the gene matches. There are 15 residues in the CDR3. DNA for the CDR3: TGTGCCAGCAGTGAAGGGGGACAGCGATCCTACGAGCAGTACTTC. Translation: CASSEGGQRSYEQYF.

The V call is TRBV5-4, the J call TRBJ2-3, with D possibly TRBD1 on 6 matching bases. Germline V lookup: CDR1 SGHNT, CDR2 YYREEE (reference sequence). The CDR3 length is 14 residues. V gave up 2 bases and J gave up 6 bases, with 13 bases separating them. CDR3 region: CASSLKDREDTQYF. CDR3 nucleotides: TGTGCCAGCAGCTTAAAGGACAGAGAGGATACGCAGTATTTT. The full variable domain, its missing parts supplied by reference TRBV5-4 and TRBJ2-3, is ETGVTQSPTHLIKTRGQQVTLRCSSQSGHNTVSWYQQALGQGPQFIFQYYREEENGRGNFPPRFSGLQFPNYSSELNVNALELDDSALYLCASSLKDREDTQYFGPGTRLTVL.

This clone has a handful of counts. The chain uses TRBV18 and TRBJ1-1; no firm D call. CDR1 and CDR2 from the germline V gene are KGHSH and LQKENI. The CDR3 covers 13 residues. Trimming shortened V by 3 bases and J by 1 base, and 6 bases separated the two germline ends. CDR3 residues: CASSPRANTEAFF. The DNA for the CDR3 is TGTGCCAGCTCACCCCGAGCGAACACTGAAGCTTTCTTT.

The J gene is TRBJ1-2, the V gene TRBV28; 7 nucleotides align to TRBD1. After removal of 2 bases from V and 4 bases from J, the junction contained 10 bases not matched to a gene. The CDR3 runs 16 residues. Germline CDR1 reads MDHEN; CDR2 reads SYDVKM. For the CDR3, the DNA is TGTGCCAGCAGTTTAGCCGACAGGGCGAGTTCCTATGGCTACACCTTC. Its translation: CASSLADRASSYGYTF.

This clone has more than one count but fewer than ten. The chain uses TRBV5-1 and TRBJ2-1, with 8 bases aligning to TRBD1. J was trimmed by 5 bases and V by 4 bases; bases with no gene match: 8. Germline loops: CDR1 SGHRS, CDR2 YFSETQ. This CDR3 spans 15 amino acids. The CDR3 sequence: CASSAGTGRDNEQFF. DNA for the CDR3: TGCGCCAGCAGCGCCGGGACAGGACGAGACAATGAGCAGTTCTTC.

The V call is TRBV18, the J call TRBJ1-2, with D possibly being TRBD1 (6 bases). From germline, CDR1 is KGHSH and CDR2 LQKENI. This CDR3 is built from 12 residues. Trimming left V 8 bases short and J 5 bases short, with 12 bases between. The CDR3 sequence: CASTGQLYGYTF. CDR3 nucleotide sequence: TGTGCCAGCACTGGACAGTTATATGGCTACACCTTC.

This chain connects TRBV12-5 to TRBJ2-3; 8 nucleotides align to TRBD2. Unmatched junction bases numbered 8, after V lost 5 bases and J lost 4 bases. The CDR3 consists of 15 residues. Germline CDR1 and CDR2: LGHNT and FRNRAP. CDR3 residues: CASGPSGTRSDTQYF. CDR3 nucleotide sequence: TGTGCTAGTGGTCCATCCGGGACTAGATCAGATACGCAGTATTTT.

This clone occurred a few times. The genes are TRBV5-1 and TRBJ1-1, with 8 bases matching TRBD1. The junction had 4 bases not matched to a gene; V was cut back by 3 bases and J by 0 bases. The CDR3 loop spans 15 amino acids. The germline gives CDR1 SGHRS, CDR2 YFSETQ. Here the CDR3 reads CASSWRTGLNTEAFF. CDR3 nucleotide sequence: TGCGCCAGCAGCTGGAGGACAGGGCTGAACACTGAAGCTTTCTTT.